A single sample gave rise to the 3 T cell receptor beta chains below, sequenced in a study of CD8+CD57+ T cells in acquired aplastic anemia. Profiling of TCR beta VDJ combinations and CDR3 sequences used genomic DNA as template. TCRdb re-called the reads through MiXCR, storing one row per CDR3 protein. The table records fewer than 200,000 distinct CDR3 sequences, 50% to 75% of them present only once. Material: sorted CD4+, CD8+, or CD8+CD57+ T cells (not recorded which) from PBMCs. The receptors shown here come from a human donor in good health.

The chain recombines TRBV5-1 with TRBJ2-5, with a weak D call TRBD2 (6 bases). CDR3 size: 14 residues. From germline, CDR1 is SGHRS and CDR2 YFSETQ. V shed 0 bases and J shed 5 bases, with 11 bases lying between them. CDR3 in amino acids: CASSLVRGLETQYF. CDR3 in DNA: TGCGCCAGCAGCTTGGTACGGGGGTTGGAGACCCAGTACTTC.

This sequence joins TRBV5-1 and TRBJ1-1; 9 bases are a match to TRBD1. CDR1 and CDR2 (germline): SGHRS, YFSETQ. Losses at the gene ends were 4 bases for V and 6 bases for J; bases not matched to a gene: 4. CDR3 length: 13 residues. The CDR3 coding sequence is TGCGCCAGCAGCCCGGGGACAGGGCCTGAAGCTTTCTTT. Translating gives CASSPGTGPEAFF.

This clonotype was detected ten times or more. The chain joins TRBV5-8 to TRBJ2-5; D is possibly TRBD1 or TRBD2 (5 bases each). Between the trimmed V and J ends, which lost 2 bases and 5 bases, there was a span of 13 bases. CDR3 length: 14 residues. Germline CDR1 SGHTS, CDR2 YDEGEE. In nucleotides, the CDR3 is TGTGCCAGCAGCTTCGCGGCCGGGGCGGAGACCCAGTACTTC. It is translated as CASSFAAGAETQYF.